Reported below is one TCR beta chain. What it recognizes is unknown. The data belong to a study of CD8+ T cells in alopecia areata. The treatment is: oral pan-JAK inhibitor, 5-10 mg twice daily. Whole-study findings and limits: Scalp clonality, together with expanded CD8+ clones among the top 100, fell significantly with tofacitinib. Greater clonality was observed in lesional scalp samples, especially alopecia totalis/universalis, versus normal scalp. The presence of one nonresponder keeps the tie between baseline CD8+ expansion and response uncertain.

With 0 bases clipped from V and 1 base from J, the junction kept 3 bases outside the gene matches. The germline V gene encodes CDR1 SGHDN and CDR2 FVKESK. The CDR3 runs to 16 residues. As the sequencing template, cDNA was produced by extracting RNA and reverse transcribing it. Data came from immunoSEQ multiplex PCR; TCRdb stores just in-frame clones and leaves some out. Here the sample spans some 210,000 clones, 66% being singletons. Sequencing was performed on CD4+ T cells sorted from blood, taken at week 44, from a patient treated with tofacitinib. The rearrangement uses TRBV14 and TRBJ2-7; 10 nucleotides align to TRBD1. This sequence originates from a human donor with alopecia areata. The CDR3 here is CASSQERTGGSYEQYF. The CDR3 DNA follows: TGTGCCAGCAGCCAAGAACGGACAGGGGGTTCCTACGAGCAGTACTTC.